This is a list of T cell receptor beta chains from one sample in a study of blood T cell repertoires in COVID-19. Sequencing used immunoSEQ multiplex PCR; TCRdb keeps in-frame clones, though not all of them. The table lists approximately 500,000 clones, 85% to 90% of them singletons, with roughly 8% in the top ten. The sample taken for sequencing was peripheral blood. These receptors were obtained from a woman aged 50 to 65 with COVID-19, enrolled during active disease. CDR3s include the opening cysteine and the closing phenylalanine or tryptophan. Each record gives: CDR3 DNA, CDR3 protein, D gene, J gene, clone size, V gene. A D gene is named only where the DNA matches it firmly. The size field is filled for only some rows; it gives once, few, many or a size class.

CDR3 DNA: TGTGCCAGCAGCCAACCGCGGGGTCAGGGGAGGGGGTCAGATACGCAGTATTTT
CDR3 protein: CASSQPRGQGRGSDTQYF
D gene: NA
J gene: TRBJ2-3
clone size: NA
V gene: TRBV7-3

CDR3 DNA: TGTGCCAGCAGCGTAGGGCTAGCGGGACGCACAGATACGCAGTATTTT
CDR3 protein: CASSVGLAGRTDTQYF
D gene: TRBD2
J gene: TRBJ2-3
clone size: NA
V gene: TRBV9

CDR3 DNA: TGTGCCAGCAGTCAACAGACTAGCATAGAGACCCAGTACTTC
CDR3 protein: CASSQQTSIETQYF
D gene: TRBD2
J gene: TRBJ2-5
clone size: NA
V gene: TRBV2

CDR3 DNA: TGCGCCAGCAGCTTTCCGGGTTCTGGAAACACCATATATTTT
CDR3 protein: CASSFPGSGNTIYF
D gene: NA
J gene: TRBJ1-3
clone size: NA
V gene: TRBV5-1

CDR3 DNA: TGTGCCAGCAGCTTGGGACTCGATCAGCCCCAGCATTTT
CDR3 protein: CASSLGLDQPQHF
D gene: NA
J gene: TRBJ1-5
clone size: NA
V gene: TRBV7-9

CDR3 DNA: TGTGCCAGCAGTCAACAGGGGGGAGAGACCCAGTACTTC
CDR3 protein: CASSQQGGETQYF
D gene: TRBD1
J gene: TRBJ2-5
clone size: NA
V gene: TRBV13

CDR3 DNA: TGTGCCAGCAGCCAAGATCTGGAGGAGACCCAGTACTTC
CDR3 protein: CASSQDLEETQYF
D gene: NA
J gene: TRBJ2-5
clone size: NA
V gene: TRBV14

CDR3 DNA: TGTGCCAGCAGTTACAGAAACGCTTACGAGCAGTACTTC
CDR3 protein: CASSYRNAYEQYF
D gene: NA
J gene: TRBJ2-7
clone size: NA
V gene: TRBV28

CDR3 DNA: TGTGCCAGTAGCCCCCAAATGGCCTCTGGAAACACCATATATTTT
CDR3 protein: CASSPQMASGNTIYF
D gene: NA
J gene: TRBJ1-3
clone size: few
V gene: TRBV19

CDR3 DNA: TGTGCCAGCATCGACTTCCCCTATGGCTACACCTTC
CDR3 protein: CASIDFPYGYTF
D gene: NA
J gene: TRBJ1-2
clone size: few
V gene: TRBV6-5

CDR3 DNA: TGCGCCAGCAGCCAACACGGACTAGCGGGGGGTCGCTACGAGCAGTACTTC
CDR3 protein: CASSQHGLAGGRYEQYF
D gene: TRBD2
J gene: TRBJ2-7
clone size: NA
V gene: TRBV4-1

CDR3 DNA: TGTGCCAGCAGGACGCCGGGACAGAGAGCCGGGGAGCTGTTTTTT
CDR3 protein: CASRTPGQRAGELFF
D gene: TRBD1
J gene: TRBJ2-2
clone size: NA
V gene: TRBV2

CDR3 DNA: TGTGCCAGCAGTTACTCGCGGCGGGGCACCGGGGAGCTGTTTTTT
CDR3 protein: CASSYSRRGTGELFF
D gene: NA
J gene: TRBJ2-2
clone size: NA
V gene: TRBV6-5

CDR3 DNA: TGTGCCAGCAGTCCCAGGGAGGGATATAGCAATCAGCCCCAGCATTTT
CDR3 protein: CASSPREGYSNQPQHF
D gene: NA
J gene: TRBJ1-5
clone size: NA
V gene: TRBV27

CDR3 DNA: TGTGCCAGCAGTTTTGACAGGGGGTTCACTGAAGCTTTCTTT
CDR3 protein: CASSFDRGFTEAFF
D gene: TRBD1
J gene: TRBJ1-1
clone size: NA
V gene: TRBV27

CDR3 DNA: TGTGCCAGCAGCCTACAGCTGGTGAATTCACCCCTCCACTTT
CDR3 protein: CASSLQLVNSPLHF
D gene: NA
J gene: TRBJ1-6
clone size: NA
V gene: TRBV7-2

CDR3 DNA: TGTGCCTGGAGTGTACACAGGGCTCTCTCCTACAATGAGCAGTTCTTC
CDR3 protein: CAWSVHRALSYNEQFF
D gene: NA
J gene: TRBJ2-1
clone size: NA
V gene: TRBV30

CDR3 DNA: TGTGCCAGCAGTGGACAGGCCAGAGATACGCAGTATTTT
CDR3 protein: CASSGQARDTQYF
D gene: TRBD1
J gene: TRBJ2-3
clone size: once
V gene: TRBV28

CDR3 DNA: TGTGCCAGCAGTTTAAAGTCCGGGACAGATACGCAGTATTTT
CDR3 protein: CASSLKSGTDTQYF
D gene: NA
J gene: TRBJ2-3
clone size: NA
V gene: TRBV28

CDR3 DNA: TGTGCCAGCAGGATCTCTGGGGGGGATGGCTACACCTTC
CDR3 protein: CASRISGGDGYTF
D gene: NA
J gene: TRBJ1-2
clone size: NA
V gene: TRBV7-9